Below, one T cell receptor (beta chain) is given with its context. Its antigen is not identified. The data belong to a study of cytomegalovirus exposure and HLA in healthy donors. Overall study context: A prior study identified approximately 120 million unique TCR beta sequences from around 180 million T cells. Clustering assigned 81% of the roughly 420 genotyped donors to the Caucasian-associated ancestry cluster.

Germline V gene data show CDR1 as SGHTA and CDR2 as FQGNSA. V lost 5 bases and J lost 3, with 14 bases in between. The CDR3 consists of 15 residues. A multiplex PCR was run with 60 Vbeta primers and 13 Jbeta primers. Assay used: immunoSEQ multiplex PCR; TCRdb lists only in-frame clones, some missing. The sample yields 100,000 or so clones, around 83% seen once. Study outcomes and limitations: In the analysis, some V segments, TRBV6-2 and TRBV6-3 included, were excluded as indistinguishable.

This chain joins TRBV7-2 and TRBJ1-5; D is unresolved. The TCR comes from a young woman in good health and CMV-seronegative. The sample was PBMCs. CDR3 in DNA: TGTGCCAGCAGCCCCTTTGCGGGTCTCAATCAGCCCCAGCATTTT. This codes for CASSPFAGLNQPQHF. The full variable domain, completed using reference TRBV7-2 and TRBJ1-5, is GAGVSQSPSNKVTEKGKDVELRCDPISGHTALYWYRQSLGQGLEFLIYFQGNSAPDKSGLPSDRFSAERTGGSVSTLTIQRTQQEDSAVYLCASSPFAGLNQPQHFGDGTRLSIL.